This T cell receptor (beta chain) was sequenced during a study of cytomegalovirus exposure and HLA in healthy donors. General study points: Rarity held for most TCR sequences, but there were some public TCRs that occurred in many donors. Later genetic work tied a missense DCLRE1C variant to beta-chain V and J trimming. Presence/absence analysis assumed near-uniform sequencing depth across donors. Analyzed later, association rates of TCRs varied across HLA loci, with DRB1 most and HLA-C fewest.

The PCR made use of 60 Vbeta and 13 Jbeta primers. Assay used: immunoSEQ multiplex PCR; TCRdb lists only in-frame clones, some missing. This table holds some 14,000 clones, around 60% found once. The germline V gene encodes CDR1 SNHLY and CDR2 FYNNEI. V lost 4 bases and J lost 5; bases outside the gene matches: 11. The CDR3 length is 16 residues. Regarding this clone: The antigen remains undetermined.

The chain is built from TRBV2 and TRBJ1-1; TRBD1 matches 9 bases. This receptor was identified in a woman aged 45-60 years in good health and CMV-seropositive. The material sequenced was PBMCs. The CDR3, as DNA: TGTGCCAGCAGTGTCAGGGGCGGACAGGGGTGGACTGAAGCTTTCTTT. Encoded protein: CASSVRGGQGWTEAFF.